This T cell receptor beta chain derives from a study of cytomegalovirus exposure and HLA in healthy donors. Whole-study findings and limits: Only CMV serostatus was available as immune exposure information.

With regard to this clone: Its antigen remains unidentified. One end of the junction fails to match germline, which may point to a read error.

It was with 60 Vbeta and 13 Jbeta primers that the PCR ran. Libraries were prepared by immunoSEQ multiplex PCR; TCRdb keeps only in-frame clonotypes and omits some of them. The data contain about 120,000 clones, around 83% of them singletons. The sequenced material came from PBMCs. This TCR was sampled from a woman aged 55-75 years in good health and CMV-seropositive.

CDR3 sequence reads: CSSSFLAENYGYTF. Here the CDR3 DNA reads TGTTCCAGCAGCTTTTTGGCAGAAAACTATGGCTACACCTTC. V gene TRBV7-9 combines with J gene TRBJ1-2, with D unclear. CDR1 is SEHNR and CDR2 is FQNEAQ in the germline V gene (reference sequence). This CDR3 comprises 14 residues.